This T cell receptor beta chain was identified during a study of cytomegalovirus exposure and HLA in healthy donors. Some clones are missing from TCRdb's copy, which holds only in-frame ones; the method was immunoSEQ multiplex PCR. Among approximately 62,000 clones listed, about 90% were seen once. The length of the CDR3 is 18 residues. V was clipped by 5 bases and J by 2 bases; unmatched bases: 12. Germline CDR1 reads SEHNR; CDR2 reads FQNEAQ (reference sequence). The chain carries TRBV7-9 and TRBJ1-5, with 10 nucleotides matching TRBD1. The specimen sequenced was PBMCs. This clonotype was obtained from a woman aged 18-29 years in good health and CMV-seronegative. The CDR3 region is CASSPDPVGQGGNQPQHF. The CDR3 DNA reads as TGTGCCAGCAGCCCCGACCCCGTAGGACAGGGGGGCAATCAGCCCCAGCATTTT.